Sequencing of this TCR beta chain was carried out in a study of Ad26.COV2.S vaccination and SARS-CoV-2 variants. On the study more broadly: Administration of Ad26.COV2.S was intramuscular, either once or twice 56 days apart.

The treatment denotes: 15 to 20 received Ad26.COV2.S at low or high dose, single or two shots; about 5 received placebo; per-sample allocation not given. Each sample was drawn 63 days after the first injection (of vaccine or placebo). This vaccine is an Ad26 vector that expresses the Wuhan-strain SARS-CoV-2 spike. Comment on this clone: Antigen: not known.

Generated by immunoSEQ multiplex PCR, the TCRdb table keeps only in-frame clones and is missing some. The sample lists about 350,000 clones, 70% to 90% occurring once. General study findings and limits: Across vaccine and placebo recipients, the breadth of non-spike TCRs was similar.

Trimming stripped 1 base from V and 3 bases from J, with 6 bases between. CDR1 is LGHDT, CDR2 YNNKEL, per germline (reference sequence). The CDR3 consists of 13 residues. The clonotype comes from a person aged 18-65 years who received the Ad26.COV2.S COVID-19 vaccine or a placebo. The chain links TRBV3-1 (or the pseudogene TRBV3-2) to TRBJ1-2; a possible D gene is TRBD1 (5 bases). This specimen was peripheral blood, taken in a trial of Ad26.COV2.S vaccine versus placebo. The CDR3 DNA reads as TGTGCCAGCAGCCAAGGACAGTACTATGGCTACACCTTC. It encodes CASSQGQYYGYTF.